These 19 T cell receptor beta chains came from one sample sequenced in a study of vaccination and CD4 T cells after COVID-19. Treatment of the sample: roughly 11-day PBMC culture with coronavirus spike peptide pools or control peptides (ViraFEST assay). For these receptors, no antigen is known. Sequence data for DNA of cultured CD4+ T cells were generated by the Oncomine TCR Beta short-read assay. TCRdb processed the PCR reads anew with MiXCR; each CDR3 protein has one entry. The repertoire holds just over 20,000 distinct CDR3 sequences, with around 70% as singletons. Sequencing was performed on CD4+ T cells from blood, cultured in vitro. Receptors originate from a human donor who had recovered from COVID-19.

The chain links TRBV27 to TRBJ2-5; D not resolved. Trimming removed 5 bases at V and 3 bases at J, with 7 bases between. The CDR3 length is 12 residues. Germline CDR1 is MNHEY and CDR2 is SMNVEV (reference sequence). In DNA, the CDR3 is TGTGCCAGCAGTGGACGGGAAGAGACCCAGTACTTC. Its protein product is CASSGREETQYF.

By its share, this clonotype is medium-sized. The chain links TRBV20-1 to TRBJ1-2; no clear D gene. CDR3 length: 15 residues. CDR1 DFQATT and CDR2 SNEGSKA come from the germline V gene (reference sequence). The germline V and J ends were trimmed by 3 bases and 4 bases, with 18 bases remaining between them. Here the CDR3 reads CSASLRPSVSYGYTF. CDR3 in DNA: TGCAGTGCTAGTCTCCGACCGTCCGTCAGCTATGGCTACACCTTC.

The count of this clonotype is one. This chain uses TRBV7-9 with TRBJ2-7, with D possibly TRBD2 on 6 matching bases. Trimming stripped 5 bases from V and 0 bases from J, with 17 bases between. CDR1 is SEHNR and CDR2 is FQNEAQ in the germline V gene (reference sequence). This CDR3 is built from 16 residues. In nucleotides, the CDR3 is TGTGCCAGCAGCCCGCGGGGTGGGATGAGCTCCTACGAGCAGTACTTC. Its protein is CASSPRGGMSSYEQYF.

This clonotype has only a few counts. The chain links TRBV6-2 or TRBV6-3 to TRBJ1-2; TRBD1 matches 8 bases. This CDR3 has 15 amino acids. The J segment lost 8 bases and the V segment lost 8 bases, leaving 16 bases of the junction unmatched. Germline V gene sequence: CDR1 MNHEY, CDR2 SVGEGT. The CDR3 sequence: CASRQGQAGYDGYTF. CDR3 DNA: TGTGCCAGCCGACAGGGACAGGCAGGATACGACGGCTACACCTTC.

This clonotype has just a few counts. V is TRBV6-1 and J is TRBJ2-7, with D maybe TRBD1 (6 bases). Per germline, CDR1 MNHNS and CDR2 SASEGT. V lost 0 bases and J lost 1, with 10 bases in between. The CDR3 runs 15 residues. CDR3 residues: CASSEAWTVSYEQYF. DNA of the CDR3: TGTGCCAGCAGTGAAGCTTGGACAGTTTCCTACGAGCAGTACTTC.

The gene calls are TRBV20-1 and TRBJ1-5; D uncertain. Germline CDR1 and CDR2: DFQATT and SNEGSKA (reference sequence). Trimming cost V 8 bases and J 3 bases, with 11 bases left between them. The CDR3 extends over 12 amino acids. CDR3 in amino acids: CSYYRNNQPQHF. The CDR3 DNA sequence: TGCAGTTATTATCGGAACAATCAGCCCCAGCATTTT.

This clonotype was observed a handful of times. J is TRBJ1-2 and V is TRBV15; no definite D call. Trimming shortened V by 0 bases and J by 8 bases, and 10 bases separated the two germline ends. The CDR3 is 13 residues long. The germline V gene encodes CDR1 LNHNV and CDR2 YYDKDF (reference sequence). CDR3 coding DNA: TGTGCCACCAGCAGAGACGCTGACGGAGGCTACACCTTC. This translates into CATSRDADGGYTF.

The J gene is TRBJ2-7, the V gene TRBV19, with TRBD2 as a possible D gene (5 bases). V lost 4 bases to trimming and J lost 0 bases, with 13 bases between them. CDR3 length equals 15 residues. Germline V gene data show CDR1 as LNHDA and CDR2 as SQIVND (reference sequence). CDR3 loop: CASSSAYGISYEQYF. The CDR3 nucleotides read TGTGCCAGTAGTAGCGCCTACGGGATCTCCTACGAGCAGTACTTC.

This clonotype was seen a handful of times. The rearrangement uses TRBV7-2 and TRBJ1-2, with a tentative D call TRBD1 (5 bases). Germline V gene data show CDR1 as SGHTA and CDR2 as FQGNSA. V was cut by 4 bases and J by 5 bases, with 14 bases left in between. The CDR3 contains 14 residues. DNA of the CDR3: TGTGCCAGCAGCTCCCAAATGGGGCTATATGGCTACACCTTC. Translation: CASSSQMGLYGYTF.

The V and J genes are TRBV20-1 and TRBJ2-3; 7 nucleotides line up with TRBD2. The CDR3 sequence is 14 residues long. The junction had 13 bases not matched to a gene; V was cut back by 8 bases and J by 5 bases. Looked up from germline, CDR1 is DFQATT and CDR2 is SNEGSKA (reference sequence). CDR3 region: CSHRRAGRGDTQYF. CDR3 coding DNA: TGCAGTCATAGGCGAGCGGGAAGGGGAGATACGCAGTATTTT.

J is TRBJ2-7 and V is TRBV12-3 or TRBV12-4, with D perhaps matching TRBD2 (6 bases). Deletions cut 5 bases from V and 3 bases from J, with 20 bases between. The CDR3 length is 16 residues. As DNA, the CDR3 is TGTGCCAGCAGTCCCGCCTGGGACGGGGGTAGCTACGAGCAGTACTTC. Protein: CASSPAWDGGSYEQYF.

V and J are TRBV6-1 and TRBJ1-3; D perhaps matches TRBD1 (5 bases). V was clipped by 10 bases and J by 3 bases, with 25 bases between them. Germline lookup yields CDR1 MNHNS and CDR2 SASEGT. CDR3 length: 17 amino acids. CDR3 bases: TGTGCCACCGGAGATGGACTTTCTACGAGGGGTGGAAACACCATATATTTT. Its protein is CATGDGLSTRGGNTIYF.

V usage is TRBV6-1 and J usage is TRBJ1-5; TRBD1 might be the D (5 bases). The CDR3 has 15 amino acids. Germline-derived CDR1 and CDR2 are MNHNS and SASEGT. V shed 6 bases and J shed 0 bases, with 12 bases lying between them. The CDR3 loop reads CASRPDSFSNQPQHF. For the CDR3, the DNA is TGTGCCAGCAGACCCGACAGCTTTAGCAATCAGCCCCAGCATTTT.

The gene calls are TRBV20-1 and TRBJ2-3, with TRBD2 identical over 10 bases. Germline V gene data show CDR1 as DFQATT and CDR2 as SNEGSKA (reference sequence). This CDR3 spans 16 amino acids. Losses at the gene ends were 0 bases for V and 3 bases for J; bases not matched to a gene: 6. The CDR3 spells CSARDALAGETDTQYF. CDR3 nucleotide sequence: TGCAGTGCTAGAGACGCTCTAGCGGGAGAGACAGATACGCAGTATTTT.

The chain couples TRBV27 to TRBJ1-1, with D possibly matching TRBD1 (5 bases). Germline V gene lookup returns CDR1 MNHEY and CDR2 SMNVEV (reference sequence). This CDR3 is built from 13 residues. V shed 8 bases and J shed 1 base, with 11 bases lying between them. CDR3 bases: TGTGCCAGCCGGGGCCACGGGAACACTGAAGCTTTCTTT. This sequence encodes CASRGHGNTEAFF.

About this clonotype: Germline is not matched at one junction end, which may reflect a read error. V is TRBV7-7 and J is TRBJ2-5, with 7 bases identical to TRBD2. This CDR3 contains 16 residues. Germline V gives CDR1 SSHAT, CDR2 FNYEAQ (reference sequence). CDR3 sequence: CASSSTGPSGQETQYF. DNA for the CDR3: TGTGCTAGCAGCTCAACTGGGCCTAGCGGACAAGAGACCCAGTACTTC.

This chain links TRBV10-1 with TRBJ1-1; D may be TRBD1 (5 bases). V shed 6 bases and J shed 2 bases, with 13 bases lying between them. Germline V lookup: CDR1 WNHNN, CDR2 SYGVQD (reference sequence). This CDR3 is built from 14 residues. The CDR3 is CASSPGSGNTEAFF. The CDR3 nucleotides read TGCGCCAGCAGCCCAGGGTCTGGAAACACTGAAGCTTTCTTT.

This sequence joins TRBV28 and TRBJ2-3; D possibly matches TRBD1 or TRBD2 (5 bases each). The CDR3 has 17 residues. The V end lost 3 bases, the J end lost 8 bases, and 24 bases lay between the germline ends. Germline V gene sequence: CDR1 MDHEN, CDR2 SYDVKM. CDR3 nucleotide sequence: TGTGCCAGCAGTTTTTCGGCCCCGGGACCTCCTGGGGGTACGCAGTATTTT. Translation: CASSFSAPGPPGGTQYF.

The rearrangement links TRBV6-2 or TRBV6-3 to TRBJ1-4; unclear D gene. The CDR3 has 16 amino acids. Trimming removed 5 bases at V and 8 bases at J, with 21 bases between. Germline CDR1 reads MNHEY; CDR2 reads SVGEGT. Written as DNA, the CDR3 is TGTGCCAGCAGTCCCCGAGGGCAGGTGCCTCGAGAAAAACTGTTTTTT. As protein: CASSPRGQVPREKLFF.